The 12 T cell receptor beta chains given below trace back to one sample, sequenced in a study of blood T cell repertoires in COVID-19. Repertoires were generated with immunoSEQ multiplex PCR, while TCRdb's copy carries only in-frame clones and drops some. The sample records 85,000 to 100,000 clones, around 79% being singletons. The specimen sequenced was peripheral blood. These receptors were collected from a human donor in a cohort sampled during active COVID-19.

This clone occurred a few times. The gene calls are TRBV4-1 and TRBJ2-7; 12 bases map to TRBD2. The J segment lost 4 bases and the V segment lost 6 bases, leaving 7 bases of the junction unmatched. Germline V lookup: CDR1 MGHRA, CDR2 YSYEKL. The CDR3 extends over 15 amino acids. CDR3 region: CASRETSGSAYEQYF. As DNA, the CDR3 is TGCGCCAGCAGAGAGACTAGCGGGAGTGCTTACGAGCAGTACTTC.

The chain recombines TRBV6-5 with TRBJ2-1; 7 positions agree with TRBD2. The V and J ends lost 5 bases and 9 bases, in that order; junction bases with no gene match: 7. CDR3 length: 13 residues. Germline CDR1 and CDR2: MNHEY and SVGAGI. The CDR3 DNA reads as TGTGCCAGCAGTAACAAGGGACTATTTGAGCAGTTCTTC. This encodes CASSNKGLFEQFF.

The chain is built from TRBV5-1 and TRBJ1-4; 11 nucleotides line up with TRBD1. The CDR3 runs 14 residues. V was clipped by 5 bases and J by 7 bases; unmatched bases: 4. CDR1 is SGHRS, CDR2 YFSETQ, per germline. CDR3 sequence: CASRLGTGGEKLFF. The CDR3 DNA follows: TGCGCCAGCAGACTCGGGACAGGGGGTGAAAAACTGTTTTTT.

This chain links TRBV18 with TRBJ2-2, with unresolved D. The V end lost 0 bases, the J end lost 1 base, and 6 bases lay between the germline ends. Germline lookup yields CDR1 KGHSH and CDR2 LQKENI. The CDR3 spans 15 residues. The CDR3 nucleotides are TGTGCCAGCTCACCACCTAGCTTGAACACCGGGGAGCTGTTTTTT. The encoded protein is CASSPPSLNTGELFF.

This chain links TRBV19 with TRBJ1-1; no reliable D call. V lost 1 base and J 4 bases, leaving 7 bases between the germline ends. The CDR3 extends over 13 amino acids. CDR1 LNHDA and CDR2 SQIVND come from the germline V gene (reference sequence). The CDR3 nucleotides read TGTGCCAGTAGTATAGTGGAGGGCACTGAAGCTTTCTTT. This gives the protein CASSIVEGTEAFF.

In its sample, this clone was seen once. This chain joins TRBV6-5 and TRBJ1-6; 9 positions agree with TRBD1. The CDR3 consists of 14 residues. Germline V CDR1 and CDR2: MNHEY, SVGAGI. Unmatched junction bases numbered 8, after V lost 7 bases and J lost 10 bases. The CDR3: CASTNRGLGSPLHF. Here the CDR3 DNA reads TGTGCCAGCACGAACAGGGGGCTTGGGTCACCCCTCCACTTT.

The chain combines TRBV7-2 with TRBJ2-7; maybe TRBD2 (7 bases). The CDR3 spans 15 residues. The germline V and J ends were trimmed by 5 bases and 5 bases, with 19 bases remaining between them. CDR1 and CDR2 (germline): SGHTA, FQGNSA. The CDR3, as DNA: TGTGCCAGCAGCCCGGTTGGCGGGGGCATCGACGAGCAGTACTTC. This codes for CASSPVGGGIDEQYF.

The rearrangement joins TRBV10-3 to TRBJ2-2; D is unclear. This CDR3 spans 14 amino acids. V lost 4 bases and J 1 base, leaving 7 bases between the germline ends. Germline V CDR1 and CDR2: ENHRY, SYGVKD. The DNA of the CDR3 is TGTGCCATCAGTGTCGGTCAGAACACCGGGGAGCTGTTTTTT. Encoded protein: CAISVGQNTGELFF.

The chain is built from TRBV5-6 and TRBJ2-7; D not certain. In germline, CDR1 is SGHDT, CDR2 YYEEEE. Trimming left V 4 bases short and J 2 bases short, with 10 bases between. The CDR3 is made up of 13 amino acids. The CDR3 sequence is CASSRSRTYEQYF. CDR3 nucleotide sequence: TGTGCCAGCAGCCGGAGCCGCACCTACGAGCAGTACTTC.

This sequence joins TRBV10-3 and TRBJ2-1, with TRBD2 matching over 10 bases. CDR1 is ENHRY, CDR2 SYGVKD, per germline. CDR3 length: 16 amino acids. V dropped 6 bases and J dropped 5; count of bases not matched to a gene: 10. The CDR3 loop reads CAIRGGGLAADNEQFF. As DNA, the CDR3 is TGTGCCATCAGGGGAGGCGGACTAGCGGCCGACAATGAGCAGTTCTTC.

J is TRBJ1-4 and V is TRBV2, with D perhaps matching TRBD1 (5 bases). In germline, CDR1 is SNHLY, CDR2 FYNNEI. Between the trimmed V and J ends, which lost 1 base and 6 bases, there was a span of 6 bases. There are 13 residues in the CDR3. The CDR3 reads CASSEEGDEKLFF. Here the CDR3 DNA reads TGTGCCAGCAGTGAAGAAGGGGATGAAAAACTGTTTTTT.

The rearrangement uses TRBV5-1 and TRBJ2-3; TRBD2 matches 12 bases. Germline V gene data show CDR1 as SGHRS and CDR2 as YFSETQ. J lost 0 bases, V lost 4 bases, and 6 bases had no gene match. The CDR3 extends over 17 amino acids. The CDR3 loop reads CASSNGLAGPSTDTQYF. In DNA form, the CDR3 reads TGCGCCAGCAGCAACGGACTAGCGGGACCTAGCACAGATACGCAGTATTTT.